This TCR beta chain was recovered during a study of cytomegalovirus exposure and HLA in healthy donors. Findings and caveats of the study: Researchers catalogued about 150 TCR beta chains as cytomegalovirus-associated. Reportedly, cytomegalovirus status was diagnosed with high sensitivity and specificity. TCR beta chain V- and J-gene trimming was linked, in a later analysis, to a missense variant in DCLRE1C.

The PCR ran on 60 Vbeta and 13 Jbeta primers. Assay: immunoSEQ multiplex PCR; the TCRdb copy retains only in-frame clones and omits some. The data show about 180,000 clones, with 84% seen just once and around 1.2% held by the top ten. Concerning this clone itself: Its cognate antigen is unknown.

Sample: PBMCs. This receptor was identified in a girl aged 2 to 9 in good health and CMV-seropositive.

The CDR3 here is CASSKDGQGNSPLHF. Written as DNA, the CDR3 is TGCGCCAGCAGCAAGGACGGACAGGGTAATTCACCCCTCCACTTT. This chain joins TRBV5-1 and TRBJ1-6; 8 bases map to TRBD1. The CDR3 covers 15 residues. Germline assignment: CDR1 SGHRS and CDR2 YFSETQ. With 4 bases clipped from V and 6 bases from J, the junction kept 6 bases outside the gene matches.